These 9 T cell receptor beta chains were all obtained from the same sample, sequenced in a study of cytomegalovirus exposure and HLA in healthy donors. Researchers ran the PCR with 60 Vbeta and 13 Jbeta primers. Here immunoSEQ multiplex PCR was the method, and the copy in TCRdb shows in-frame clones only, minus some. The repertoire includes some 150,000 clones, 79% of them detected once, and 3% to 4% sits in the top ten. Specimen: PBMCs. All receptors come from a human donor in good health.

The chain joins TRBV28 to TRBJ1-6, with a possible D match to TRBD1 (6 bases). CDR1 and CDR2 (germline): MDHEN, SYDVKM. The CDR3 is 16 residues long. Trimming left V 7 bases short and J 7 bases short, with 20 bases between. In DNA, the CDR3 is TGTGCCAGCATCCCCAGCGGGGACATCCGCAATTCACCCCTCCACTTT. Translation gives CASIPSGDIRNSPLHF. Together with reference TRBV28 and TRBJ1-6, the CDR3 gives the full variable domain: DVKVTQSSRYLVKRTGEKVFLECVQDMDHENMFWYRQDPGLGLRLIYFSYDVKMKEKGDIPEGYSVSREKKERFSLILESASTNQTSMYLCASIPSGDIRNSPLHFGNGTRLTVT.

The chain joins TRBV10-1 to TRBJ1-3; D is unresolved. The V gene lost 0 bases and the J gene lost 0 bases, with 9 bases spanning the gap. The CDR3 is 16 amino acids. Germline V gene sequence: CDR1 WNHNN, CDR2 SYGVQD (reference sequence). The CDR3 nucleotides are TGCGCCAGCAGTGAGTCGATCGGTGACTCTGGAAACACCATATATTTT. This codes for CASSESIGDSGNTIYF.

The CDR3: CAWSVLDLATGYTF. The CDR3 DNA reads TGTGCCTGGAGTGTACTAGATCTTGCTACTGGCTACACCTTC. The chain combines TRBV30 with TRBJ1-2; D gene unclear. Per germline, CDR1 GTSNPN and CDR2 SVGIG (reference sequence). The CDR3 runs 14 residues. Trimming left V 0 bases short and J 7 bases short, with 15 bases between.

This clone was counted only a few times. The chain carries TRBV6-6 and TRBJ1-4, with D perhaps TRBD1 (6 bases). The CDR3 covers 14 residues. Trimming stripped 6 bases from V and 8 bases from J, with 16 bases between. Germline V gives CDR1 MNHNY, CDR2 SVGAGI (reference sequence). The CDR3 region is CASRTGTLGEKLFF. The CDR3 nucleotides are TGTGCCAGCAGGACCGGGACATTGGGCGAAAAACTGTTTTTT.

This clone appeared once. This chain connects TRBV4-2 to TRBJ1-6; TRBD1 agrees at 9 bases. The CDR3 is 16 amino acids. CDR1 is LGHNA and CDR2 is YNFKEQ in the germline V gene. Losses at the gene ends were 4 bases for V and 10 bases for J; bases not matched to a gene: 11. CDR3 sequence reads: CASSPNPGTGPSPLHF. The DNA for the CDR3 is TGTGCCAGCAGCCCTAATCCCGGGACAGGGCCCTCACCCCTCCACTTT.

V gene TRBV25-1 combines with J gene TRBJ1-2, with TRBD1 matching 9 bases. Germline V gives CDR1 MGHDK, CDR2 SYGVNS. V shed 4 bases and J 4 bases; nucleotides not matched to a gene: 4. The CDR3 has 14 amino acids. This CDR3 reads CASSARTGVYGYTF. CDR3 bases: TGTGCCAGCAGTGCCAGGACAGGGGTCTATGGCTACACCTTC.

The CDR3 loop reads CASSLGSGHEQYF. Here the CDR3 DNA reads TGTGCCAGCAGCTTAGGTTCTGGTCACGAGCAGTACTTC. The chain links TRBV11-3 to TRBJ2-5; the D is unclear. The DNA end lines up better with TRBJ2-7; the J call may be wrong. The CDR3 extends over 13 amino acids. Germline CDR1 and CDR2: SGHNT and YENEEA.

The rearrangement links TRBV27 to TRBJ1-1; no firm D call. Trimming took off 5 bases at V and 0 bases at J, with 16 bases between the two ends. This CDR3 has 16 amino acids. The germline gives CDR1 MNHEY, CDR2 SMNVEV (reference sequence). CDR3 sequence reads: CASSRLDGLMNTEAFF. CDR3 DNA: TGTGCCAGCAGTAGGCTTGACGGACTAATGAACACTGAAGCTTTCTTT.

In this sample, this clone turned up a few times. The J gene is TRBJ1-2, the V gene TRBV6-5, with unresolved D. The CDR3 contains 15 residues. Germline V lookup: CDR1 MNHEY, CDR2 SVGAGI. V shed 2 bases and J shed 6 bases, with 16 bases lying between them. The chain's CDR3 is CASSYGIPEINGYTF. For the CDR3, the DNA is TGTGCCAGCAGTTACGGTATTCCGGAGATCAATGGCTACACCTTC.